The 7 T cell receptor beta chains presented below share a single source sample, sequenced in a study of cytomegalovirus exposure and HLA in healthy donors (TCRdb year 2017). Libraries were constructed by the immunoSEQ multiplex PCR assay. The immuneACCESS repertoire file appears here via TCRdb, limited to in-frame rearrangements. These files lack a portion of the clones; in checked studies, under half of the deficit traces to unresolved V genes, and the cause of the others is not known. The sample table lists under 250,000 clones, less than 90% of them with a count of one. The leading ten clones occupy roughly 6% of the sample. The sample consisted of PBMCs. The receptors derive from a woman between 18 and 29 years old in good health and CMV-seronegative.

This chain links TRBV5-6 with TRBJ2-3; 9 bases match TRBD1. Losses at the gene ends were 4 bases for V and 0 bases for J; bases not matched to a gene: 6. Germline V gives CDR1 SGHDT, CDR2 YYEEEE. This CDR3 region has 16 residues. CDR3 sequence: CASSTTGGRSTDTQYF. The DNA for the CDR3 is TGTGCCAGCAGCACAACAGGGGGCCGTAGCACAGATACGCAGTATTTT.

The chain couples TRBV5-1 to TRBJ2-2; D is possibly TRBD1 (5 bases). The CDR3 is 14 amino acids. Germline-derived CDR1 and CDR2 are SGHRS and YFSETQ. V dropped 7 bases and J dropped 0 bases, with 10 bases sitting between them. For the CDR3, the DNA is TGCGCCAGCGGCAGACAGCCGAACACCGGGGAGCTGTTTTTT. Translated, it gives CASGRQPNTGELFF.

This chain joins TRBV27 and TRBJ2-1, with D maybe TRBD2 (5 bases). The CDR3 spans 14 residues. Germline CDR1 and CDR2: MNHEY and SMNVEV (reference sequence). The V and J ends lost 5 bases and 4 bases respectively, with 12 bases between them. The CDR3 DNA follows: TGTGCCAGCAGTCGGGAAAACAGATACAATGAGCAGTTCTTC. Translated, it gives CASSRENRYNEQFF.

V and J are TRBV28 and TRBJ2-1, with D perhaps matching TRBD2 (6 bases). CDR1 is MDHEN and CDR2 is SYDVKM in the germline V gene. V lost 7 bases and J 12 bases, leaving 28 bases between the germline ends. This CDR3 is 16 amino acids long. In DNA, the CDR3 is TGTGCCAGCACTTCGGGAAGGAGTAAGGCAATGCGGGGGCAGTTCTTC. Translation gives CASTSGRSKAMRGQFF.

In DNA form, the CDR3 reads TGTGCCAGCAGCCCAACAGGGTCGGAGACCCAGTACTTC. Translated, it gives CASSPTGSETQYF. The J gene is TRBJ2-5, the V gene TRBV5-6, with D maybe TRBD1 (6 bases). Trimming shortened V by 4 bases and J by 5 bases, and 12 bases separated the two germline ends. The CDR3 is 13 residues long. In germline, CDR1 is SGHDT, CDR2 YYEEEE.

The gene calls are TRBV30 and TRBJ1-1; possibly TRBD1 for D (6 bases). Trimming pared 3 bases from V and 11 bases from J, leaving 19 bases between. Germline V lookup: CDR1 GTSNPN, CDR2 SVGIG (reference sequence). The CDR3 is made up of 13 amino acids. The CDR3: CAWRGGRGVDAFF. As DNA, the CDR3 is TGTGCCTGGAGAGGGGGGAGAGGAGTTGATGCTTTCTTT.

The chain carries TRBV15 and TRBJ2-3; maybe TRBD2 (5 bases). This CDR3 is built from 16 residues. The germline V gene has CDR1 LNHNV and CDR2 YYDKDF (reference sequence). Trimming shortened V by 2 bases and J by 5 bases, and 17 bases separated the two germline ends. The CDR3 here is CATSRKVIRGLDTQYF. CDR3 nucleotides: TGTGCCACCAGCAGAAAGGTTATACGGGGTTTAGATACGCAGTATTTT.